What follows describes a single TCR beta chain. There is no known antigen for this receptor. No much larger clonotype is one base removed from it; base qualities were not supplied. The data originate from a study of cytomegalovirus exposure and HLA in healthy donors (dated by TCRdb to 2016 to 2017). About the investigation overall: A later analysis indicated that the roughly 120 validation repertoires were generated on the platform also employed for the approximately 690 repertoires of the first cohort. The study aimed to test whether signatures of past pathogen exposure could be identified by cataloging public T cell receptors. Besides the first cohort of hundreds of subjects, a separate validation cohort made up of 120 different subjects was used. High-throughput TCR immunosequencing, statistical association of individual TCRs with disease status, and machine learning were combined to predict cytomegalovirus infection status.

Donors formed part of the validation cohort, which comprised about 130 subjects and was distinct from the first cohort of under 800 subjects. Looking up the germline V gene yields CDR1 SGHDN and CDR2 FVKESK. CDR3 length: 15 amino acids, cysteine to phenylalanine. Just CDR3 DNA is preserved here, 45 bases in frame from base 1. The germline ends are 11 bases apart after V is trimmed by 0 bases and J by 2 bases. Library method: the immunoSEQ multiplex PCR assay. From the authors' description of their analysis: A statistical classification framework was built to diagnose cytomegalovirus status from the catalog of TCR beta chain sequences. Entries here come from immuneACCESS through TCRdb and include only in-frame sequences with V and J called. Some clones fail to appear in such tables; in the studies checked, an unresolved V gene covers under half of the shortfall, and the cause of the remainder is unknown. D and trimming were read from the DNA, whereas the V and J calls and clone size are those reported in that table. This sample comprises 110,000 or so clones, about 82% of them detected only once. 4% to 6% of the sample is in the top ten clones.

Points the paper makes about the study in general: All 120 or so repertoires were used to score co-occurrence in the validation cohort in a later analysis, because that analysis had no HLA typing for the cohort. The study listed over 150 TCR beta chains as associated with cytomegalovirus. In a later analysis, TCRs clustered in the first cohort were found to also tend to co-occur in the roughly 130 validation repertoires, with 90% to 95% of cluster scores above 0. In both the original and validation cohorts, the classifier was reported to diagnose cytomegalovirus status with high specificity and sensitivity. It was suggested by the authors that the approach could potentially be generalized to other disease states and immunological phenotypes. Most TCR sequences were seen in very few donors, while some public TCRs were found in many individuals. In vitro tests confirmed that a few of the cytomegalovirus-associated TCR beta chains recognize cytomegalovirus antigens.

The rearranged segments are TRBV14 and TRBJ2-7; the D segment cannot be called with confidence. This TCR came from a man in his late teens or twenties in good health and CMV-seronegative. Material for sequencing was PBMCs. CDR3 region: CASSQEAQRTYEQYF. The base sequence is TGTGCCAGCAGCCAAGAAGCGCAGCGAACCTACGAGCAGTACTTC.